This passage covers 15 T cell receptor beta chains from one sample sequenced in a study of blood T cell repertoires in COVID-19. TCRdb's copy holds only in-frame clones and misses some; the assay was immunoSEQ multiplex PCR. Seen here are 150,000 to 200,000 clones, around nine tenths observed once, and the top ten hold about 9.3%. The sequenced sample consisted of peripheral blood. The source is a woman in her seventies with COVID-19, enrolled during active disease.

The chain combines TRBV4-1 with TRBJ2-1; 8 positions match TRBD2. The trim removed 1 base at V and 3 bases at J, leaving 11 bases unmatched. CDR3 length: 18 amino acids. Germline V gene lookup returns CDR1 MGHRA and CDR2 YSYEKL. In nucleotides, the CDR3 is TGCGCCAGCAGCCAAGGGGGTTTGGCGGGGGGCTACTACAATGAGCAGTTCTTC. Translating gives CASSQGGLAGGYYNEQFF.

This rearrangement joins TRBV6-1 to TRBJ1-2; the match to TRBD1 covers 10 bases. The germline V gene has CDR1 MNHNS and CDR2 SASEGT. The CDR3 loop spans 15 amino acids. The trim removed 1 base at V and 8 bases at J, leaving 7 bases unmatched. The CDR3 spells CASSEGWGQGLGYTF. CDR3 DNA sequence: TGTGCCAGCAGTGAAGGATGGGGACAGGGGTTAGGCTACACCTTC.

This clone was found once. The chain combines TRBV29-1 with TRBJ2-3, with 7 bases that match TRBD1. The V segment lost 4 bases and the J segment 5 bases; nucleotides outside the gene matches: 3. This CDR3 is built from 12 residues. Germline V gene lookup returns CDR1 SQVTM and CDR2 ANQGSEA. This chain's CDR3 is CSVGTGKDTQYF. The DNA for the CDR3 is TGCAGCGTTGGGACAGGCAAAGATACGCAGTATTTT.

This chain connects TRBV5-6 to TRBJ1-1; 7 positions match TRBD1. The CDR3 consists of 16 residues. CDR1 SGHDT and CDR2 YYEEEE come from the germline V gene. V shed 4 bases, J shed 1 base, and the junction held 10 bases outside the gene matches. The CDR3 bases are TGTGCCAGCAGCCCCCTACAGGGGAGCGGGAACACTGAAGCTTTCTTT. It specifies CASSPLQGSGNTEAFF.

This clone was detected once. The chain combines TRBV6-5 with TRBJ1-2; 8 bases are shared with TRBD1. The CDR3 runs to 15 residues. CDR1 is MNHEY, CDR2 SVGAGI, per germline. V gave up 7 bases and J gave up 0 bases; unmatched junction bases: 7. CDR3 protein: CASTLDRVANYGYTF. DNA of the CDR3: TGTGCCAGCACCCTGGACAGGGTGGCTAACTATGGCTACACCTTC.

V gene TRBV6-1 combines with J gene TRBJ2-3; possible D gene TRBD2, 6 bases. Germline V gene sequence: CDR1 MNHNS, CDR2 SASEGT. The CDR3 runs to 14 residues. Between the trimmed V and J ends, which lost 1 base and 9 bases, there was a span of 14 bases. The CDR3 spells CASSEGRRGSTQYF. The CDR3 DNA reads TGTGCCAGCAGTGAAGGGAGGAGGGGAAGCACGCAGTATTTT.

The chain has TRBV11-2 and TRBJ1-1, with D perhaps TRBD1 (6 bases). The CDR3 is made up of 13 amino acids. Germline V gene sequence: CDR1 SGHAT, CDR2 FQNNGV. The V and J ends lost 5 bases and 7 bases respectively, with 14 bases between them. This chain's CDR3 is CASSLSRDIEAFF. The CDR3 DNA is TGTGCCAGCAGCCTGTCCCGGGACATTGAAGCTTTCTTT.

V is TRBV5-1 and J is TRBJ1-2; 9 bases are a match to TRBD1. CDR1 SGHRS and CDR2 YFSETQ come from the germline V gene. The trim removed 3 bases at V and 4 bases at J, leaving 7 bases unmatched. The CDR3 contains 15 residues. The CDR3 DNA reads TGCGCCAGCAGCTGGGGGACAGGGTTGAGCTATGGCTACACCTTC. Its protein is CASSWGTGLSYGYTF.

V usage is TRBV6-6 and J usage is TRBJ1-2; 8 bases agree with TRBD1. The CDR3 runs 14 residues. The germline CDR1 and CDR2 sequences are MNHNY and SVGAGI (reference sequence). The V segment lost 5 bases and the J segment 3 bases; nucleotides outside the gene matches: 5. The CDR3 DNA follows: TGTGCCAGCAGTCGACTACAGGGGGACTATGGCTACACCTTC. Protein sequence: CASSRLQGDYGYTF.

CDR3 loop: CATSVSSSGSYEQYF. The CDR3 DNA reads as TGTGCCACCAGCGTCAGCTCTAGCGGCTCCTACGAGCAGTACTTC. The rearrangement joins TRBV15 to TRBJ2-7; 7 nucleotides match TRBD2. CDR3 length: 15 residues. V shed 5 bases, J shed 0 bases, and the junction held 7 bases outside the gene matches. The V gene's germline CDR1 is LNHNV and CDR2 YYDKDF (reference sequence). Combining the CDR3 with reference TRBV15 and TRBJ2-7 gives the whole variable domain DAMVIQNPRYQVTQFGKPVTLSCSQTLNHNVMYWYQQKSSQAPKLLFHYYDKDFNNEADTPDNFQSRRPNTSFCFLDIRSPGLGDTAMYLCATSVSSSGSYEQYFGPGTRLTVT.

The genes are TRBV27 and TRBJ1-2; D gene unclear. The V gene's germline CDR1 is MNHEY and CDR2 SMNVEV (reference sequence). The CDR3 consists of 15 residues. Trimming stripped 3 bases from V and 8 bases from J, with 19 bases between. CDR3 sequence (DNA): TGTGCCAGCAGTTTCGGAACTAGTGGGCAAAACGGCTACACCTTC. Amino acid sequence: CASSFGTSGQNGYTF.

The chain couples TRBV12-3 or TRBV12-4 to TRBJ2-1, with D perhaps TRBD2 (6 bases). Trimming pared 3 bases from V and 12 bases from J, leaving 15 bases between. The CDR3 is 13 residues long. CDR3 coding DNA: TGTGCCAGCAGTTTCGCGGCAGACGGGAGGCAGTTCTTC. It specifies CASSFAADGRQFF.

For the CDR3, the DNA is TGTGCCAGCAGCAGGGACAGACCCACAGATACGCAGTATTTT. This codes for CASSRDRPTDTQYF. The chain is built from TRBV2 and TRBJ2-3; 7 bases map to TRBD1. The CDR3 has 14 residues. Germline loops: CDR1 SNHLY, CDR2 FYNNEI. V lost 6 bases and J lost 2; bases outside the gene matches: 5.

The gene calls are TRBV29-1 and TRBJ2-1, with a tentative D call TRBD1 (6 bases). There are 14 residues in the CDR3. Deletions cut 7 bases from V and 7 bases from J, with 20 bases between. The germline V gene has CDR1 SQVTM and CDR2 ANQGSEA. The CDR3 DNA is TGCAGCGCCCGAGGGGCAGGGGTTTGGAATGAGCAGTTCTTC. It is translated as CSARGAGVWNEQFF.

The V call is TRBV25-1, the J call TRBJ2-1; tentatively, D is TRBD2 (6 bases). CDR1 is MGHDK and CDR2 is SYGVNS in the germline V gene. The CDR3 sequence is 16 residues long. V lost 3 bases, J lost 9 bases, and 21 bases lay in between. The DNA for the CDR3 is TGTGCCAGCAGTGATCCCGGAGGGTTAGCTTTCGGTGAGCAGTTCTTC. Amino acids: CASSDPGGLAFGEQFF.